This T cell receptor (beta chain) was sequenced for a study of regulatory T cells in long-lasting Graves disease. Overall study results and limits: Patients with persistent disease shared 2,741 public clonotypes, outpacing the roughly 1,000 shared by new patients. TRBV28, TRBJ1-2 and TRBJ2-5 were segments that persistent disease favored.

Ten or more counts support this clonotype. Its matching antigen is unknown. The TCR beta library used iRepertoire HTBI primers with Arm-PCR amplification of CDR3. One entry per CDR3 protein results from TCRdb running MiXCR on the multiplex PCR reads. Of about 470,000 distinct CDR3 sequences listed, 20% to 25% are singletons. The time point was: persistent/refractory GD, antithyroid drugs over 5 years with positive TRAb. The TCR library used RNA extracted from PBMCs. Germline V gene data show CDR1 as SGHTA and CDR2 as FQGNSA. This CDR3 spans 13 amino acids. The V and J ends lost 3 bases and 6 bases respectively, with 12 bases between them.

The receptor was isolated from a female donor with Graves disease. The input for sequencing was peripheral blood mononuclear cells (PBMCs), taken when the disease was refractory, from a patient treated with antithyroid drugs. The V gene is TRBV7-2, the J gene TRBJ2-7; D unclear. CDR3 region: CASSFGVDREQYF. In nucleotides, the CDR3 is TGTGCCAGCAGCTTCGGAGTGGACCGCGAGCAGTACTTC.